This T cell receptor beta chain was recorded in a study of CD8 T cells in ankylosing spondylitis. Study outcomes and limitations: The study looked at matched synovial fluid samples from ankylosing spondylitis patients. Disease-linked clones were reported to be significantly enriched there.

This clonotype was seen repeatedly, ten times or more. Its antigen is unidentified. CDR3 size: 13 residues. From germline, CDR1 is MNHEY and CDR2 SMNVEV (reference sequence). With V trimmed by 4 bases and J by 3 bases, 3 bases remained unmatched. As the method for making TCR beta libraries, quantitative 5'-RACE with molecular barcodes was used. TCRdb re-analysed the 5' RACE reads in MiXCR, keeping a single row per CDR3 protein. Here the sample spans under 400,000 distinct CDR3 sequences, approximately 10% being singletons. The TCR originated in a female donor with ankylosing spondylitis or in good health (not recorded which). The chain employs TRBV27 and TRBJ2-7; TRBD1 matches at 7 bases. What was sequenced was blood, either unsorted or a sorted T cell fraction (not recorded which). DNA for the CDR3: TGTGCCAGCAGTTCTGGGACAGACTACGAGCAGTACTTC. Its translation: CASSSGTDYEQYF.